This TCR beta chain came from a study of T-cell memory formation after mild COVID-19 (dated by TCRdb to 2020 to 2022). Notes on the research overall: Most TCR sequence clusters were specific to one of the two donors. T-cell clones expanding and contracting after mild COVID-19 in two donors were tracked by longitudinal TCRalpha and TCRbeta repertoire sequencing. Two young, previously healthy adult volunteers, one female and one male, were included in the cohort. The paper's findings and limits, for the study overall: Some responding clones were detected in pre-infection memory, suggesting pre-existing cross-reactive memory T cells joined the SARS-CoV-2 response. The study included only a couple of mild cases, and larger cohorts that include severe cases with pre-infection samples were judged to be necessary. Contracting CD4+ clones were found mainly in CM and EM memory subsets, while CD8+ clones were enriched in EMRA. SARS-CoV-2 specificity of the second-wave clones peaking on day 37 was not confirmed. Balanced CD4/CD8 phenotypes were observed for clones contracting from day 15 to 85, whereas a bias towards CD4+ was observed for a second wave of clones expanding from day 15 to 37.

CDR1 and CDR2, looked up from the germline V gene (reference sequence), are GTSNPN and SVGIG. The CDR3 contains 16 residues, cysteine and phenylalanine counted. This entry keeps only the CDR3 DNA: 48 bases, framed from base 1. The junction shows trimming of 1 base on V and 0 bases on J, plus 14 bases between the germline ends. With respect to this clonotype: What antigen it recognizes has not been identified. No much larger clonotype is one base removed from it; base qualities were not supplied.

PBMCs were isolated by Ficoll-Paque density gradient centrifugation. Data came from an Illumina NovaSeq 6000. TCRalpha and TCRbeta cDNA libraries were built by 5'RACE with constant-segment primers, adding sample barcodes and unique molecular identifiers. Trizol reagent was used to extract RNA from every sample. Libraries were amplified in two PCR steps, with a second sample barcode and Illumina TruSeq adapters added in the second step. Sequencing of the libraries was done on an Illumina NovaSeq, producing 2 x 150 bp paired-end reads. The authors' analysis ran thus. Reads were demultiplexed and collapsed into UMI-guided consensus sequences with migec v1.2.7. With mixcr v2.1.11, UMI consensuses were aligned to TRA and TRB V and J templates and assembled into clonotypes. Clonotypes were classified as expanded or contracted when called significant by both edgeR and NoisET, with noise models trained on biological replicates. For edgeR calls, the thresholds were a false discovery rate-adjusted p below 0.01 and a log2 fold-change of 1. As an exploratory analysis of dynamics, PCA with hierarchical clustering was applied to max-normalized trajectories of the 1000 most abundant clonotypes. Separately sequenced CD4+ and CD8+ repertoires were used to assign a CD4 or CD8 phenotype to each responding clone. TCRdb passed the public sequencing reads through fastp at Q25 and MiXCR, retaining productive beta sequences. Rows merge per CDR3 protein into single entries with the most common DNA and genes. These V and J calls rely on TCRdb rather than the paper's analysis. The sample has under 200,000 distinct CDR3 sequences on record, 31% of them singletons. The ten biggest clones cover more than 10% of the sample.

This clonotype originated in an adult woman who had mild COVID-19 (a few samples of this study predate the infection). The sample titles of this study are shuffled in the database, so cell type and time point are left out; the donor was told from shared clones. The sequencing sample was made of PBMCs or a T cell subset sorted from them (not recorded which). Recombination linked TRBV30 to TRBJ2-3; the D gene is perhaps TRBD1, from 5 matching bases. The sequenced DNA is TGTGCCTGGAGTGCCTCCCTAGGGGCTAGCACAGATACGCAGTATTTT. Its translation reads: CAWSASLGASTDTQYF.